The rows below give T cell receptor beta chains drawn from one sample of a study of blood T cell repertoires in COVID-19. Generated by immunoSEQ multiplex PCR, the TCRdb table keeps only in-frame clones and is missing some. Of approximately 150,000 clones listed, 70% to 90% are singletons. The material sequenced was peripheral blood. The receptor source for this set is a woman older than 75 with COVID-19, enrolled during active disease. CDR3s include the opening cysteine and the closing phenylalanine or tryptophan. A D gene is named only where the DNA matches it firmly. Some rows have no size entry. The others give once, few or many, or a class for an expanded clone.

v_call: TRBV6-5
clone_size: NA
j_call: TRBJ1-5
d_call: TRBD1
cdr3_nt: TGTGCCAGCAGCCCCTACAGGGGGGGGTTAGTTGCCCAGCATTTT
cdr3_aa: CASSPYRGGLVAQHF

v_call: TRBV19
clone_size: NA
j_call: TRBJ1-2
d_call: NA
cdr3_nt: TGTGCCAGTAGTACCCGAGCGGAGACAGGCCACAGAGGCTATGGCTACACCTTC
cdr3_aa: CASSTRAETGHRGYGYTF

v_call: TRBV7-9
clone_size: NA
j_call: TRBJ1-1
d_call: TRBD1
cdr3_nt: TGTGCCAGCAGCCCCAAGGACAGGAGGGGAGCTTTCTTT
cdr3_aa: CASSPKDRRGAFF

v_call: TRBV9
clone_size: few
j_call: TRBJ1-3
d_call: NA
cdr3_nt: TGTGCCAGCAGCGTAGAGTCAGGGGGAAACACCATATATTTT
cdr3_aa: CASSVESGGNTIYF

v_call: TRBV4-2
clone_size: NA
j_call: TRBJ2-1
d_call: NA
cdr3_nt: TGTGCCAGCAGCCAAGATCTCCTTATGAGCTCCTACAATGAGCAGTTCTTC
cdr3_aa: CASSQDLLMSSYNEQFF

v_call: TRBV10-3
clone_size: NA
j_call: TRBJ1-2
d_call: NA
cdr3_nt: TGTGCCATCAGTGAATGGACAGATCGCGGCTACACCTTC
cdr3_aa: CAISEWTDRGYTF

v_call: TRBV5-1
clone_size: NA
j_call: TRBJ1-1
d_call: NA
cdr3_nt: TGCGCCAGCACGGAGGGTTCCGGGCGCACTGAAGCTTTCTTT
cdr3_aa: CASTEGSGRTEAFF

v_call: TRBV9
clone_size: NA
j_call: TRBJ2-7
d_call: TRBD2
cdr3_nt: TGTGCCAGCAGCGTAGCCCCGGGGGGGAGTACCGAGCAGTACTTC
cdr3_aa: CASSVAPGGSTEQYF

v_call: TRBV29-1
clone_size: NA
j_call: TRBJ1-1
d_call: NA
cdr3_nt: TGCAGCGTTGTATCGGGGGGCACTGAAGCTTTCTTT
cdr3_aa: CSVVSGGTEAFF

v_call: TRBV27
clone_size: few
j_call: TRBJ2-2
d_call: NA
cdr3_nt: TGTGCCAGCAGACAAGGGAGGAACACCGGGGAGCTGTTTTTT
cdr3_aa: CASRQGRNTGELFF

v_call: TRBV6-1
clone_size: NA
j_call: TRBJ1-3
d_call: NA
cdr3_nt: TGTGCCAGCAGTGAAGCGCCGGGGGGCGCTTCTGGAAACACCATATATTTT
cdr3_aa: CASSEAPGGASGNTIYF

v_call: TRBV7-9
clone_size: NA
j_call: TRBJ2-1
d_call: TRBD2
cdr3_nt: TGTGCCAGCAGACCCCCGGGGGGGACCGGGGGCAATGAGCAGTTCTTC
cdr3_aa: CASRPPGGTGGNEQFF

v_call: TRBV3-1/TRBV3-2
clone_size: NA
j_call: TRBJ2-3
d_call: TRBD2
cdr3_nt: TGTGCCAGCACCCACGGGGGGGCGCAGTATTTT
cdr3_aa: CASTHGGAQYF

v_call: TRBV10-3
clone_size: few
j_call: TRBJ1-1
d_call: NA
cdr3_nt: TGTGCCATCAGGGGGGCGATGAACACTGAAGCTTTCTTT
cdr3_aa: CAIRGAMNTEAFF

v_call: TRBV19
clone_size: NA
j_call: TRBJ1-4
d_call: NA
cdr3_nt: TGTGCCAGTAGTAGGCGGGAGCAGGCGATTAATGAAAAACTGTTTTTT
cdr3_aa: CASSRREQAINEKLFF

v_call: TRBV5-1
clone_size: NA
j_call: TRBJ2-3
d_call: NA
cdr3_nt: TGCGCCAGCAGCTGGGATCCGGGGGGCACAGATACGCAGTATTTT
cdr3_aa: CASSWDPGGTDTQYF

v_call: TRBV12-3/TRBV12-4
clone_size: NA
j_call: TRBJ2-5
d_call: TRBD2
cdr3_nt: TGTGCCAGCAGCCGGCGGGGGGGAGAGACCCAGTACTTC
cdr3_aa: CASSRRGGETQYF

v_call: TRBV4-1
clone_size: NA
j_call: TRBJ2-7
d_call: TRBD2
cdr3_nt: TGTGCCAGCAGCCAAGGGCTAGCGGGAACCTACGAGCAGTACTTC
cdr3_aa: CASSQGLAGTYEQYF

v_call: TRBV2
clone_size: NA
j_call: TRBJ1-1
d_call: NA
cdr3_nt: TGTGCCAGCAAGTCGGGGGGTGGGAACACTGAAGCTTTCTTT
cdr3_aa: CASKSGGGNTEAFF

v_call: TRBV19
clone_size: once
j_call: TRBJ1-5
d_call: TRBD1
cdr3_nt: TGTGCCAGCGACCTAGGGGGCGTCAATCAGCCCCAGCATTTT
cdr3_aa: CASDLGGVNQPQHF

v_call: TRBV5-1
clone_size: NA
j_call: TRBJ1-4
d_call: TRBD1
cdr3_nt: TGCGCCAGCAGCACGGGACAGGGTAGTGAAAAACTGTTTTTT
cdr3_aa: CASSTGQGSEKLFF

v_call: TRBV10-3
clone_size: NA
j_call: TRBJ1-2
d_call: TRBD1
cdr3_nt: TGTGCCATCAGTGTGACGAGGGGGCAGGGCTATGGCTACACCTTC
cdr3_aa: CAISVTRGQGYGYTF

v_call: TRBV7-2
clone_size: NA
j_call: TRBJ2-3
d_call: TRBD1
cdr3_nt: TGTGCCAGCAGCATCCCAGGACAGGGCGCCCCAGATACGCAGTATTTT
cdr3_aa: CASSIPGQGAPDTQYF

v_call: TRBV19
clone_size: NA
j_call: TRBJ2-5
d_call: NA
cdr3_nt: TGTGCCAGTAGTATTGTACTAGCCAGTATAGAGACCCAGTACTTC
cdr3_aa: CASSIVLASIETQYF

v_call: TRBV6-5
clone_size: NA
j_call: TRBJ2-1
d_call: TRBD1
cdr3_nt: TGTGCCAGCAGTCAGGGACAGGGGGCGTACAATGAGCAGTTCTTC
cdr3_aa: CASSQGQGAYNEQFF

v_call: TRBV12-3/TRBV12-4
clone_size: NA
j_call: TRBJ1-1
d_call: NA
cdr3_nt: TGTGCCAGCAGTCAACAGGTACGAGCTTTCTTT
cdr3_aa: CASSQQVRAFF

v_call: TRBV20-1
clone_size: NA
j_call: TRBJ2-5
d_call: NA
cdr3_nt: TGCAGTGCTAGTGACGGCGGGGAAGAGACCCAGTACTTC
cdr3_aa: CSASDGGEETQYF

v_call: TRBV6-6
clone_size: NA
j_call: TRBJ2-2
d_call: TRBD2
cdr3_nt: TGTGCCAGCAGTCAACCCCCGGGGAGGGGAAACACCGGGGAGCTGTTTTTT
cdr3_aa: CASSQPPGRGNTGELFF

v_call: TRBV3-1/TRBV3-2
clone_size: once
j_call: TRBJ2-7
d_call: NA
cdr3_nt: TGTGCCAGCAGCCAAGTCTTAACAGGCCTGGCCTACGAGCAGTACTTC
cdr3_aa: CASSQVLTGLAYEQYF

v_call: TRBV4-2
clone_size: NA
j_call: TRBJ2-3
d_call: NA
cdr3_nt: TGTGCCAGCAGCCGCGGACTTTCCATCACAGATACGCAGTATTTT
cdr3_aa: CASSRGLSITDTQYF

v_call: TRBV5-1
clone_size: NA
j_call: TRBJ1-2
d_call: NA
cdr3_nt: TGCGCCAGCAGGACAACAGGGATCCGCACGCCAGACGCGGGTTTAAATGGCTACACCTTC
cdr3_aa: CASRTTGIRTPDAGLNGYTF

v_call: TRBV27
clone_size: NA
j_call: TRBJ1-2
d_call: NA
cdr3_nt: TGTGCCAGCAGACTCAGGGTAGACTATGGCTACACCTTC
cdr3_aa: CASRLRVDYGYTF

v_call: TRBV19
clone_size: NA
j_call: TRBJ1-5
d_call: NA
cdr3_nt: TGTGCCAGTAACGCCTTGAGAGGACAGCCCCAGCATTTT
cdr3_aa: CASNALRGQPQHF

v_call: TRBV19
clone_size: NA
j_call: TRBJ1-1
d_call: NA
cdr3_nt: TGTGCCAGTAGCAGTGTGAACACTGAAGCTTTCTTT
cdr3_aa: CASSSVNTEAFF

v_call: TRBV5-5
clone_size: NA
j_call: TRBJ1-3
d_call: TRBD1
cdr3_nt: TGTGCCAGCAGCTGGGGACAGGGGACAAACACCATATATTTT
cdr3_aa: CASSWGQGTNTIYF

v_call: TRBV3-1/TRBV3-2
clone_size: NA
j_call: TRBJ2-5
d_call: NA
cdr3_nt: TGTGCCCCGGCGAGGATGGAACAAGAGACCCAGTACTTC
cdr3_aa: CAPARMEQETQYF

v_call: TRBV18
clone_size: NA
j_call: TRBJ2-5
d_call: TRBD2
cdr3_nt: TGTGCCAGCTCACCAACCGGGGGGGATTTACGAGAGACCCAGTACTTC
cdr3_aa: CASSPTGGDLRETQYF

v_call: TRBV19
clone_size: few
j_call: TRBJ1-4
d_call: NA
cdr3_nt: TGTGCCAGTAGTATGGACGGCCCCTGGAGGAAACTGTTTTTT
cdr3_aa: CASSMDGPWRKLFF

v_call: TRBV12-3/TRBV12-4
clone_size: NA
j_call: TRBJ2-3
d_call: NA
cdr3_nt: TGTGCCAGCAGGCGGGCAACAGATACGCAGTATTTT
cdr3_aa: CASRRATDTQYF

v_call: TRBV28
clone_size: once
j_call: TRBJ1-1
d_call: NA
cdr3_nt: TGTGCCAGCACTTTAAGCGCTGAAGCTTTCTTT
cdr3_aa: CASTLSAEAFF

v_call: TRBV29-1
clone_size: NA
j_call: TRBJ2-1
d_call: TRBD2
cdr3_nt: TGCAGCAACAGCGGGGGGGAGCAGTTCTTC
cdr3_aa: CSNSGGEQFF

v_call: TRBV3-1/TRBV3-2
clone_size: NA
j_call: TRBJ2-1
d_call: TRBD2
cdr3_nt: TGTGCCAGCAGCTTAGTAGCGGGACTGACGAATGAGCAGTTCTTC
cdr3_aa: CASSLVAGLTNEQFF

v_call: TRBV5-1
clone_size: NA
j_call: TRBJ1-4
d_call: TRBD1
cdr3_nt: TGCGCCAGCAGCATACAGGGGAATGAAAAACTGTTTTTT
cdr3_aa: CASSIQGNEKLFF

v_call: TRBV7-9
clone_size: NA
j_call: TRBJ2-7
d_call: TRBD1
cdr3_nt: TGTGCCAGCAGCTTTGGATCCGGGACAGGGACATACGAGCAGTACTTC
cdr3_aa: CASSFGSGTGTYEQYF

v_call: TRBV3-1/TRBV3-2
clone_size: once
j_call: TRBJ2-1
d_call: NA
cdr3_nt: TGTGCCAGCAGCTCCGTGGAACGGGTCTCAATGATCTTC
cdr3_aa: CASSSVERVSMIF

v_call: TRBV5-1
clone_size: NA
j_call: TRBJ1-2
d_call: TRBD1
cdr3_nt: TGCGCCAGCAGCCTAAGACAGGGCGGCGATGGCTACACCTTC
cdr3_aa: CASSLRQGGDGYTF

v_call: TRBV7-2
clone_size: NA
j_call: TRBJ2-1
d_call: TRBD1
cdr3_nt: TGTGCCAACGCCAGGGGGCCCGAGCAGTTCTTC
cdr3_aa: CANARGPEQFF

v_call: TRBV28
clone_size: NA
j_call: TRBJ1-1
d_call: TRBD1
cdr3_nt: TGTGCCATCAGGGAGCTACAGACAGGGGGCACTGAAGCTTTCTTT
cdr3_aa: CAIRELQTGGTEAFF

v_call: TRBV11-2
clone_size: NA
j_call: TRBJ1-4
d_call: TRBD1
cdr3_nt: TGTGCCAGCAGCTCCATGGGACAGAATGAAAAACTGTTTTTT
cdr3_aa: CASSSMGQNEKLFF

v_call: TRBV9
clone_size: NA
j_call: TRBJ1-6
d_call: TRBD1
cdr3_nt: TGTGCCAGCAGTGACACAGGGGGCCTTTCACCCCTCCACTTT
cdr3_aa: CASSDTGGLSPLHF

v_call: TRBV7-5
clone_size: NA
j_call: TRBJ2-1
d_call: NA
cdr3_nt: TGTGTCAGAAGCTCCCTGGCTAGCGGGAGGCAGATTTACAATGAGCAGTTCTTC
cdr3_aa: CVRSSLASGRQIYNEQFF

v_call: TRBV5-1
clone_size: NA
j_call: TRBJ1-6
d_call: TRBD1
cdr3_nt: TGCGCCAGCAGCCCCGGGACAGGGGTTGTCTCACCCCTCCACTTT
cdr3_aa: CASSPGTGVVSPLHF

v_call: TRBV5-1
clone_size: NA
j_call: TRBJ2-1
d_call: TRBD2
cdr3_nt: TGCGCCAGCAGCTTGGCGGCGATAGCGGGAGGGTACAATGAGCAGTTCTTC
cdr3_aa: CASSLAAIAGGYNEQFF

v_call: TRBV10-3
clone_size: NA
j_call: TRBJ2-7
d_call: TRBD1
cdr3_nt: TGTGCCATCAGTGACGGGACAGGGATGTTCTACGAGCAGTACTTC
cdr3_aa: CAISDGTGMFYEQYF